This T cell receptor beta chain was captured by sequencing in a study of blood T cells in healthy people across ages. No fewer than 6 micrograms of total RNA were isolated from every sample. Notes on the study in general: The study lacked donor CMV status, which possibly confounded expanded clonotype changes.

Primers used in a second PCR of roughly 6 to 12 cycles were a sample-barcoded 5' primer and a J-beta primer mix. TCRdb independently ran MiXCR on the 5' RACE reads; one entry per CDR3 protein. This sample has 700,000 to 900,000 distinct CDR3 sequences, with around 25% found just once. A note on this clonotype: As yet, its antigen is unknown.

The CDR3 runs 14 residues. CDR1 and CDR2 (germline): LNHNV, YYDKDF (reference sequence). These records were also assigned to another study, of T cells of mothers and their children. From that second work: Related mother and child pairs showed slightly greater overlap (not significant) than unrelated pairs did.

The rearrangement uses TRBV15 and TRBJ2-5; a weak D match, TRBD2 (6 bases). The J call may be wrong; the DNA end is better matched by TRBJ2-1. The specimen sequenced was blood. The sequence came from a boy aged 5-17 years in good health. The CDR3 loop reads CATSRERRDNEQFF. CDR3 in DNA: TGTGCCACCAGCAGAGAAAGGAGGGACAATGAGCAGTTCTTC.